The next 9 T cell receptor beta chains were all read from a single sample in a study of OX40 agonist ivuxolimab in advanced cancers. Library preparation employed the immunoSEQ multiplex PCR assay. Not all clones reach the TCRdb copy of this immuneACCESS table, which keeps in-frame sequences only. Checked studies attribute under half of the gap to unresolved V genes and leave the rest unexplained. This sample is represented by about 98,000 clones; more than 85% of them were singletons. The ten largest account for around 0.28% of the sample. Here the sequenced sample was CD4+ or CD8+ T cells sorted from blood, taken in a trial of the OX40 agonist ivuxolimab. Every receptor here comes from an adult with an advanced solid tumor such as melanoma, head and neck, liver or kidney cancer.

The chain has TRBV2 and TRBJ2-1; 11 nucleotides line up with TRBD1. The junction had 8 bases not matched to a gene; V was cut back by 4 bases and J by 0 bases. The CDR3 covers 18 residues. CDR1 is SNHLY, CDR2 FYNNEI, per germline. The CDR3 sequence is CASSGVQGQGGSYNEQFF. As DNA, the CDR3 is TGTGCCAGCAGTGGCGTTCAGGGACAGGGGGGCTCCTACAATGAGCAGTTCTTC.

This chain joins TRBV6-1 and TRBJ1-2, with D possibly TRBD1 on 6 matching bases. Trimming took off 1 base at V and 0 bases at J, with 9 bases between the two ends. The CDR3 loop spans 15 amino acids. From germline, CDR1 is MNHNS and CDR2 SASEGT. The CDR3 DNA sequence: TGTGCCAGCAGTGAAGGACAGGAAGCTAACTATGGCTACACCTTC. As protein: CASSEGQEANYGYTF.

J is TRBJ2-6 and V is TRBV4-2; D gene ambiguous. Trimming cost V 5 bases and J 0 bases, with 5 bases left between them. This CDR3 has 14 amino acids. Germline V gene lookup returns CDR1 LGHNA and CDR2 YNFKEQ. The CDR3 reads CASSSGSGANVLTF. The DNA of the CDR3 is TGTGCCAGCAGCTCCGGCTCTGGGGCCAACGTCCTGACTTTC.

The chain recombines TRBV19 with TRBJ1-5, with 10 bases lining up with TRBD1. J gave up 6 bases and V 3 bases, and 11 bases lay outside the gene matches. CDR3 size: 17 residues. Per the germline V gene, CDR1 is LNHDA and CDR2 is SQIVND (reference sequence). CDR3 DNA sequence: TGTGCCAGTAGTATGACAGGGGGCGCGAGGAATGTTCAGCCCCAGCATTTT. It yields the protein CASSMTGGARNVQPQHF.

CDR3 bases: TGTGCCAGCAGTTTATGGGGGGGTTTCGGTCAGCCCCAGCATTTT. It is translated as CASSLWGGFGQPQHF. The V gene is TRBV28, the J gene TRBJ1-5, with D maybe TRBD1 (5 bases). This CDR3 contains 15 residues. With 0 bases removed from V and 6 bases from J, the gap between germline ends came to 12 bases. Germline CDR1 MDHEN, CDR2 SYDVKM.

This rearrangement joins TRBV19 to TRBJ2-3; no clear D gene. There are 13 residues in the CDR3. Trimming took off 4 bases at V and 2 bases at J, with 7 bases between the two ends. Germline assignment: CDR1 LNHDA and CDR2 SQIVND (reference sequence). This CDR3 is CASSSTPTDTQYF. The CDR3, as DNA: TGTGCCAGTAGTAGTACTCCCACAGATACGCAGTATTTT.

CDR3 region: CASNQGGIGINEKLFF. The CDR3 bases are TGTGCCAGCAACCAGGGGGGTATCGGAATTAATGAAAAACTGTTTTTT. The chain couples TRBV28 to TRBJ1-4; 7 bases agree with TRBD1. V was pared by 7 bases and J by 4 bases, with 12 bases of the junction left unmatched. Germline V gene data show CDR1 as MDHEN and CDR2 as SYDVKM. There are 16 residues in the CDR3.

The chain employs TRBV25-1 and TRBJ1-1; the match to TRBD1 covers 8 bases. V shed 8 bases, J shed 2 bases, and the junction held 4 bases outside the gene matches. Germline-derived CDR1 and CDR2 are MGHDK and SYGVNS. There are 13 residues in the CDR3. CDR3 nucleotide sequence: TGTGCCAGCGCCGGACAGGGAAACACTGAAGCTTTCTTT. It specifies CASAGQGNTEAFF. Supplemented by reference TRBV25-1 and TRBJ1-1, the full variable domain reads EADIYQTPRYLVIGTGKKITLECSQTMGHDKMYWYQQDPGMELHLIHYSYGVNSTEKGDLSSESTVSRIRTEHFPLTLESARPSHTSQYLCASAGQGNTEAFFGQGTRLTVV.

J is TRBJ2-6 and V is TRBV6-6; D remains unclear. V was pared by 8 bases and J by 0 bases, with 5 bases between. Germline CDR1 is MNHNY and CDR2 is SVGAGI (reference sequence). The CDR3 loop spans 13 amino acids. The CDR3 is CASRFSGANVLTF. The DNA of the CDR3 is TGTGCCAGCCGCTTCTCTGGGGCCAACGTCCTGACTTTC.